This T cell receptor beta chain was sequenced in a study of Ad26.COV2.S vaccination and SARS-CoV-2 variants (dated by TCRdb to about 2021). Some background on the complete study: Vaccine-arm donors were drawn from COV1001, a multicentre, randomized, double-blind, placebo-controlled phase I-IIa trial of Ad26.COV2.S in healthy adults. The TCR-sequenced set comprised around 30 samples: roughly 19 Ad26.COV2.S vaccine recipients, 5 placebo recipients and 8 SARS-CoV-2 convalescent individuals. Investigators remained blinded to trial group allocation during experiments and outcome assessment. Trial participants were randomized into five groups of five: low-dose or high-dose Ad26.COV2.S given once or twice, or placebo on both occasions. The specificity and breadth of SARS-CoV-2-reactive T cell receptors after Ad26.COV2.S vaccination were assessed by TCRbeta repertoire sequencing. Ad26.COV2.S was given intramuscularly at 5x10^10 or 1x10^11 viral particles, as a single shot or as two shots 56 days apart.

The immunoSEQ Assay was the method used to sequence TCRbeta CDR3 regions. After extraction, genomic DNA underwent amplification by bias-controlled multiplex PCR, followed by high-throughput sequencing. Processing in the source paper ran as follows. To quantify the absolute abundance of each unique TCRbeta CDR3 region, sequences were collapsed and filtered. Usable DNA was measured by amplifying reference genes present in all nucleated cells, and TCRbeta template counts were normalized to that usable DNA to estimate T cell fraction. Repertoire TCRs were annotated as SARS-CoV-2-specific by exact matching of V gene, CDR3 amino acid sequence and J gene to a known reactive TCR set. The reference SARS-CoV-2 TCR set was obtained from MIRA and was filtered for enrichment in COVID-19-positive ImmuneCODE repertoires, whereby public or cross-reactive TCRs were removed. Using the MIRA antigens, annotated TCRs were further analysed by specific ORF or by position within an ORF. Depth was the summed frequency of annotated unique rearrangements, while breadth was defined as annotated unique rearrangements over total unique productive rearrangements. TCR breadth was compared between groups using two-sided Wilcoxon rank-sum tests. Here the immuneACCESS table is served through TCRdb, limited to in-frame sequences with V and J called. Missing clones are a known gap in these copies; in checked studies unresolved V genes cover under half, and the rest lacks a known reason. V and J calls and clone size are given by that table; D and trimming were obtained from the DNA. This sample has 510,000 or so clones in its table, and about 83% of those were observed once. The ten largest clonotypes hold 9.5% to 15% of the sample.

The paper's findings and limits, for the study overall: After vaccination, substantial breadth of spike-specific CD8+ and CD4+ T cell responses was reported. The study was not powered for comparison of responses between vaccine doses or regimens. Spike-specific TCR breadth was higher in Ad26.COV2.S recipients than in placebo recipients (P = 0.0014). Vaccine and placebo recipients had comparable non-spike TCR breadth, which fits with the vaccine containing only spike. It was noted by the authors that total T cell responses may have been underestimated by the TCR breadth and depth analyses.

Trimming at the junction amounts to 1 base on V and 2 bases on J, and the germline ends lie 9 bases apart. Via the germline V gene, CDR1 is LGHNA and CDR2 YSLEER. The CDR3 holds 14 amino acids from the cysteine to the phenylalanine. Only CDR3 DNA remains: 42 bases, in frame from the first base. Details on this clone: This clone's antigen is unknown. No base quality values were provided; no much bigger clone lies one nucleotide off.

The treatment or condition label for this specimen denotes: around 19 received Ad26.COV2.S at low or high dose, single or two shots; 5 received placebo; per-sample allocation not given. For vaccine and placebo recipients, repertoires were sequenced using samples collected on day 63 after the first injection. In Cohort 1b, 20 to 25 adults aged 18-55 years were enrolled at a single site in Boston, USA, between 29 July and 7 August 2020. As a vaccine, Ad26.COV2.S was a replication-incompetent adenovirus type 26 vector that expressed a prefusion-stabilized SARS-CoV-2 spike protein derived from the original Wuhan strain.

This specimen consisted of peripheral blood, obtained in a trial of Ad26.COV2.S vaccine versus placebo. The sequence derives from a person between 18 and 60 years old who received the Ad26.COV2.S COVID-19 vaccine or a placebo. The chain joins TRBV4-3 to TRBJ2-7; the D gene is possibly TRBD2, with 6 bases matching. The CDR3 protein is CASSQVPGAYEQYF. The nucleotide sequence is given as TGCGCCAGCAGCCAAGTCCCGGGAGCCTACGAGCAGTACTTC.